A single sample gave rise to the 16 T cell receptor beta chains below, sequenced in a study of blood T cells in healthy people across ages. Combining a sample-barcoded 5' primer with a J-beta primer mix, a second PCR ran for about 6 to 12 cycles. TCRdb passed the 5' RACE reads through MiXCR, listing each CDR3 protein once. The sample has 1.5 million to 2 million distinct CDR3 sequences, roughly 27% seen once. Source material: blood. These receptor sequences come from a woman aged 25 to 45 in good health.

A few counts support this clonotype. The rearrangement links TRBV2 to TRBJ2-1; D may be TRBD1 (6 bases). CDR1 and CDR2 (germline): SNHLY, FYNNEI. The CDR3 consists of 10 residues. Trimming shortened V by 6 bases and J by 13 bases, and 10 bases separated the two germline ends. The CDR3 DNA is TGTGCCAGCAGCGACAGGTATCAGTTCTTC. Translated: CASSDRYQFF.

This chain connects TRBV12-3 or TRBV12-4 to TRBJ1-2; the D is unclear. Trimming removed 4 bases from V and 1 base from J, with 10 bases in between. This CDR3 comprises 14 residues. The CDR3 region has the DNA TGTGCCAGCAGTTCTGTGGCAATTAACTATGGCTACACCTTC. Its translation: CASSSVAINYGYTF.

This clonotype was observed a handful of times. The chain uses TRBV12-3 or TRBV12-4 and TRBJ1-5; D remains ambiguous. V was trimmed by 2 bases and J by 7 bases, leaving 15 bases between them. The length of the CDR3 is 15 residues. For the CDR3, the DNA is TGTGCCAGCAGTTTAACGTCGGACGGTTGGCAGCCCCAGCATTTT. Its protein product is CASSLTSDGWQPQHF.

This clonotype was counted a few times. An end of the junction differs from the germline gene, which may be a read error. The chain joins TRBV12-3 or TRBV12-4 to TRBJ1-4; perhaps TRBD1 as D (6 bases). The CDR3 runs to 13 residues. This CDR3 reads CASSWTEAEKRFF. The DNA of the CDR3 is TGTGCCAGCAGTTGGACAGAGGCCGAAAAACGGTTTTTT.

The CDR3 sequence is CSAQTSGTSYEQYF. As DNA, the CDR3 is TGCAGTGCCCAAACCTCCGGGACATCCTACGAGCAGTACTTC. V is TRBV20-1 and J is TRBJ2-7, with D tentatively TRBD1 (6 bases). CDR1 is DFQATT and CDR2 is SNEGSKA in the germline V gene (reference sequence). Trimming shortened V by 6 bases and J by 1 base, and 16 bases separated the two germline ends. The CDR3 is 14 residues long.

Comments on this clonotype: The junction does not match germline at one end; this may be a read error. The CDR3 protein is CASSLGTRRSYNGQFF. The CDR3, as DNA: TGTGCCAGCAGCTTAGGGACTAGACGGTCCTACAATGGGCAGTTCTTC. V and J are TRBV7-2 and TRBJ2-1; 7 bases match TRBD2. The CDR3 runs to 16 residues. Germline CDR1 and CDR2: SGHTA and FQGNSA.

This chain uses TRBV11-2 with TRBJ1-6; 7 nucleotides agree with TRBD1. V trimming: 4 bases; J trimming: 10 bases; junction bases outside the gene matches: 7. This CDR3 is built from 14 residues. Germline V gene sequence: CDR1 SGHAT, CDR2 FQNNGV. CDR3 in amino acids: CASSSGTAGSPLHF. DNA of the CDR3: TGTGCCAGCAGCTCAGGGACAGCGGGATCACCCCTCCACTTT.

This clonotype was counted between two and nine times. The chain carries TRBV7-2 and TRBJ2-1, with D possibly matching TRBD2 (6 bases). The CDR3 totals 16 residues. V was trimmed by 5 bases and J by 5 bases, leaving 19 bases between them. Germline V gives CDR1 SGHTA, CDR2 FQGNSA. This CDR3 reads CASSPQPGLGHNEQFF. CDR3 sequence (DNA): TGTGCCAGCAGCCCTCAACCGGGACTTGGACACAATGAGCAGTTCTTC.

Details on this clonotype: This clone may be a read error of a much larger clone one base away. The chain couples TRBV24-1 to TRBJ2-4; 10 nucleotides agree with TRBD1. V lost 2 bases and J lost 13; bases outside the gene matches: 16. The CDR3 runs to 17 residues. Germline loops: CDR1 KGHDR, CDR2 SFDVKD. The CDR3 reads CATSDSPGTGVYNEQYF. The CDR3, as DNA: TGTGCCACCAGTGATTCTCCCGGGACAGGGGTATACAATGAGCAGTACTTC.

This clonotype was counted many times. The chain is built from TRBV5-1 and TRBJ1-2; 8 bases are shared with TRBD1. CDR1 and CDR2 (germline): SGHRS, YFSETQ. The V segment lost 4 bases and the J segment 1 base; nucleotides outside the gene matches: 6. This CDR3 contains 15 residues. CDR3 nucleotides: TGCGCCAGCAGCGGATCGGACAGGGTTAACTATGGCTACACCTTC. It specifies CASSGSDRVNYGYTF. Full variable domain (missing parts from reference TRBV5-1 and TRBJ1-2): KAGVTQTPRYLIKTRGQQVTLSCSPISGHRSVSWYQQTPGQGLQFLFEYFSETQRNKGNFPGRFSGRQFSNSRSEMNVSTLELGDSALYLCASSGSDRVNYGYTFGSGTRLTVV.

This rearrangement joins TRBV7-9 to TRBJ1-2, with 8 nucleotides matching TRBD1. CDR3 size: 14 residues. The V gene's germline CDR1 is SEHNR and CDR2 FQNEAQ (reference sequence). V lost 5 bases, J lost 4 bases, and 6 bases stayed unmatched. In DNA, the CDR3 is TGTGCCAGCAGCGACAGGGGAGGTAGCTATGGCTACACCTTC. This translates into CASSDRGGSYGYTF.

The genes are TRBV30 and TRBJ1-5; maybe TRBD1 (5 bases). Per germline, CDR1 GTSNPN and CDR2 SVGIG (reference sequence). The CDR3 is made up of 15 amino acids. Trimming pared 0 bases from V and 6 bases from J, leaving 15 bases between. This chain's CDR3 is CAWSVGSGRSQPQHF. The CDR3 nucleotides are TGTGCCTGGAGTGTAGGGTCGGGGCGCAGTCAGCCCCAGCATTTT.

This chain links TRBV19 with TRBJ1-2; 9 bases line up with TRBD1. Per the germline V gene, CDR1 is LNHDA and CDR2 is SQIVND (reference sequence). Trimming removed 5 bases from V and 2 bases from J; junction bases left unmatched: 6. The CDR3 length is 15 residues. CDR3 region: CASSLTGTGNYGYTF. DNA for the CDR3: TGTGCCAGTAGTCTCACTGGGACAGGGAACTATGGCTACACCTTC.

A note on this clonotype: A much larger clone is a single base away; this may be a read error. The chain combines TRBV12-3 or TRBV12-4 with TRBJ2-4, with D maybe TRBD2 (6 bases). The V end lost 6 bases, the J end lost 13 bases, and 19 bases lay between the germline ends. The CDR3 contains 13 residues. The CDR3 nucleotides are TGTGCCAGCAGCCCGGGACTTCCCGATGAGCAGTACTTC. It encodes CASSPGLPDEQYF.

This rearrangement joins TRBV18 to TRBJ2-7; the match to TRBD2 covers 11 bases. Germline values: CDR1 KGHSH, CDR2 LQKENI. Germline trimming cut 7 bases from V and 4 bases from J; bases unmatched to any gene: 12. This CDR3 spans 16 amino acids. The CDR3 DNA is TGTGCCAGCTTGGGACTAGCGGCCGCAGATGGGTACGAGCAGTACTTC. Encoded protein: CASLGLAAADGYEQYF.

The chain links TRBV7-9 to TRBJ2-7, with D maybe TRBD1 (7 bases). Germline assignment: CDR1 SEHNR and CDR2 FQNEAQ (reference sequence). This CDR3 is 17 amino acids long. Trimming took 0 bases from V and 0 from J, leaving 15 bases between them. This CDR3 is CASSLAGGQFYSYEQYF. The CDR3 DNA is TGTGCCAGCAGCTTAGCGGGGGGACAGTTCTACTCCTACGAGCAGTACTTC.